The text below deals with one TCR beta chain. Its cognate antigen is unknown. The record originates from a study of shared clonotypes between healthy human individuals. Trimming at V came to 5 bases and at J to 0 bases, leaving 3 bases not matched to a gene. From germline, CDR1 is PRHDT and CDR2 FYEKMQ (reference sequence). This CDR3 comprises 14 residues. Study outcomes and limitations: Sequencing depth was expected to influence donor clonotype sharing. Sharing across several donors was seen in roughly 5% of naive CD4 clonotypes.

The naive CD8 subset, CD45RO-negative cells positively selected for CCR7, excluded terminally differentiated effector memory CD45RA+ cells. Study donors comprised healthy, HIV-negative adults devoid of recent acute infection or vaccination. Everyone who donated was a Caucasian adult who lived in Nashville, Tennessee. Profiling relied on immunoSEQ multiplex PCR, and the TCRdb table lists in-frame clones only, not all of them. Of some 1,900,000 clones in the sample, just under 95% were seen once. Specimen: naive CD8+ T cells sorted from blood. The J gene is TRBJ1-1, the V gene TRBV13, with 7 bases fitting TRBD1. The receptor's source is a man aged 18 to 29 in good health. The CDR3, as DNA: TGTGCCAGCAGCGTCAGGGGGTTGAACACTGAAGCTTTCTTT. Its translation is CASSVRGLNTEAFF. Full variable domain (outside the CDR3, taken from reference TRBV13 and TRBJ1-1): AAGVIQSPRHLIKEKRETATLKCYPIPRHDTVYWYQQGPGQDPQFLISFYEKMQSDKGSIPDRFSAQQFSDYHSELNMSSLELGDSALYFCASSVRGLNTEAFFGQGTRLTVV.